These 20 T cell receptor beta chains originate from one sample sequenced in a study of tumor and adjacent non-tumor tissue in lung cancer. A modified ARM-PCR protocol with three rounds of nested PCR amplified TCRbeta. TCRdb passed the multiplex PCR reads through MiXCR, listing each CDR3 protein once. The table lists 50,000 to 70,000 distinct CDR3 sequences, about 56% of them singletons. RNA was extracted from bulk tissue without any cell sorting. Distant lung tissue was collected more than 3 cm away from the tumor edge. Specimen: distant non-tumor lung tissue. These receptors were taken from a man between 65 and 85 years old with non-small cell lung cancer.

This clonotype was recorded many times. The rearrangement links TRBV13 to TRBJ1-1, with 8 bases lining up with TRBD1. CDR3 length equals 14 residues. Per germline, CDR1 PRHDT and CDR2 FYEKMQ (reference sequence). V gave up 5 bases and J gave up 5 bases; unmatched junction bases: 7. The CDR3 DNA sequence: TGTGCCAGCAGCCGAGGACAGGGTAGAACTGAAGCTTTCTTT. Residues: CASSRGQGRTEAFF.

Details on this clonotype: This sequence may be a read error, since a much larger clone differs from it by one base. This chain links TRBV28 with TRBJ2-3; no definite D call. Between the trimmed V and J ends, which lost 2 bases and 7 bases, there was a span of 13 bases. Germline CDR1 and CDR2: MDHEN and SYDVKM. CDR3 length: 14 residues. The CDR3 nucleotides read TGTGCCAGCAGTTTAATGAGAGAGACAAATACGCAGTATTTT. Translating gives CASSLMRETNTQYF.

For this clonotype: A read error is possible here, since a much larger clone lies one base away. The rearrangement joins TRBV6-6 to TRBJ2-4, with unresolved D. CDR1 and CDR2 (germline): MNHNY, SVGAGI (reference sequence). This CDR3 has 16 residues. CDR3 protein: CASSSSDTVAKNTQYF. CDR3 coding DNA: TGTGCCAGCAGTTCATCAGACACAGTAGCCAAAAACACTCAGTACTTC.

This clonotype was seen a few times. A much larger clonotype is one base distant, so this may be a read error. The DNA of the CDR3 is TGCGCCAGCAGCCAAATGGCGGGGGGTCCCGTAGAGTTCTTC. It is translated as CASSQMAGGPVEFF. The chain has TRBV4-1 and TRBJ2-1; 8 nucleotides line up with TRBD2. Per the germline V gene, CDR1 is MGHRA and CDR2 is YSYEKL. CDR3 size: 14 residues. With 2 bases clipped from V and 14 bases from J, the junction kept 11 bases outside the gene matches.

CDR3 in amino acids: CASSTGPNYGYTF. CDR3 DNA: TGCGCCAGCAGCACAGGGCCTAACTATGGCTACACCTTC. V is TRBV5-1 and J is TRBJ1-2, with D maybe TRBD1 (6 bases). The CDR3 runs 13 residues. Trimming stripped 4 bases from V and 0 bases from J, with 7 bases between. Germline CDR1 SGHRS, CDR2 YFSETQ.

The rearrangement uses TRBV29-1 and TRBJ2-7, with D possibly being TRBD2 (6 bases). Germline assignment: CDR1 SQVTM and CDR2 ANQGSEA. This CDR3 is 13 amino acids long. The CDR3 region is CRVMKGTAYEQYF. Here the CDR3 DNA reads TGCAGGGTTATGAAAGGGACTGCCTACGAGCAGTACTTC.

Comment on this clonotype: No conserved phenylalanine or tryptophan ends this CDR3, so it is likely a read error. The V call is TRBV11-3, the J call TRBJ2-4; 7 bases match TRBD1. CDR1 is SGHNT and CDR2 is YENEEA in the germline V gene. The CDR3 is 16 amino acids. CDR3 bases: TGTACCAGCAGCTTGAACAGGGGTAATTCCAAAAACACTCAGTACCTC. Translation gives CTSSLNRGNSKNTQYL.

As for this clonotype: This may arise from a read error, as a much more abundant clone is one base away. The V call is TRBV4-1, the J call TRBJ2-1; possibly TRBD2 for D (6 bases). CDR1 and CDR2 from the germline V gene are MGHRA and YSYEKL. The CDR3 is 16 amino acids. As DNA, the CDR3 is TGCGCCAGCAGCCAAGGGCAGCGGGCCTCCTACAATGAGCAGCTCTTC. This encodes CASSQGQRASYNEQLF.

Of note for this clonotype: A much larger clonotype is one base distant, so this may be a read error. V usage is TRBV5-4 and J usage is TRBJ2-6, with D maybe TRBD1 (5 bases). In germline, CDR1 is SGHNT, CDR2 YYREEE (reference sequence). CDR3 length equals 16 residues. This chain's CDR3 is CASSLKQSSGANVPTF. The CDR3, as DNA: TGTGCCAGCAGCTTAAAACAGTCGTCTGGGGCCAACGTCCCGACTTTC.

The rearrangement uses TRBV7-8 and TRBJ2-5; D possibly matches TRBD1 or TRBD2 (5 bases each). Per germline, CDR1 SGHVS and CDR2 FQNEAQ. This CDR3 has 19 amino acids. V dropped 4 bases and J dropped 5 bases, with 29 bases sitting between them. This CDR3 reads CASSSDLLSGTSFRETQYF. DNA of the CDR3: TGTGCCAGCAGCTCTGATTTACTCTCCGGGACGAGTTTTAGGGAGACCCAGTACTTC.

The rearrangement links TRBV4-1 to TRBJ2-1, with TRBD1 as a possible D gene (6 bases). CDR1 and CDR2 from the germline V gene are MGHRA and YSYEKL. The CDR3 is 15 amino acids. V shed 6 bases and J shed 2 bases, with 14 bases lying between them. The CDR3 is CASRGRGPPYNEQFF. Written as DNA, the CDR3 is TGCGCCAGCAGGGGCAGGGGTCCTCCCTACAATGAGCAGTTCTTC.

Points on this clonotype: A much larger clone is a single base away; this may be a read error. The J gene is TRBJ2-3, the V gene TRBV10-2; D gene uncertain. Germline values: CDR1 WSHSY, CDR2 SAAADI. The CDR3 consists of 15 residues. The V gene lost 3 bases and the J gene lost 2 bases, with 12 bases spanning the gap. The CDR3 reads CASSDTGRTTDTQYF. The DNA for the CDR3 is TGCGCCAGCAGTGACACTGGCAGGACCACAGATACGCAGTATTTT.

Many counts were recorded for this clonotype. The genes are TRBV6-5 and TRBJ2-1, with D perhaps TRBD1 or TRBD2 (6 bases each). Trimming left V 0 bases short and J 14 bases short, with 14 bases between. The CDR3 consists of 13 residues. CDR1 and CDR2 from the germline V gene are MNHEY and SVGAGI. The CDR3 is CASSYSGAGYKFF. As DNA, the CDR3 is TGTGCCAGCAGTTACTCGGGGGCGGGGTATAAGTTCTTC.

The chain combines TRBV10-1 with TRBJ1-1; tentatively, D is TRBD1 (5 bases). The CDR3 consists of 14 residues. The germline V gene encodes CDR1 WNHNN and CDR2 SYGVQD (reference sequence). Deletions cut 3 bases from V and 5 bases from J, with 13 bases between. CDR3 coding DNA: TGCGCCAGCAGTGATGGGTTTGGGGGTACTGAAGCTTTCTTT. It specifies CASSDGFGGTEAFF.

A remark on this clonotype: The junction departs from germline at one end; a sequencing error may be responsible. V is TRBV20-1 and J is TRBJ2-3; a possible D gene is TRBD1 (6 bases). The CDR3 contains 13 residues. The germline gives CDR1 DFQATT, CDR2 SNEGSKA (reference sequence). For the CDR3, the DNA is TGCAGTACTAGAGGACAGCTCACAGATACGCAGTATTTT. Translation: CSTRGQLTDTQYF.

As for this clonotype: Sequence at one end of the junction differs from germline and may be a read error. In DNA, the CDR3 is TGTGTCAGCAGCTTCGTTTCGGGACGACAAGAGACCCAGTACTTC. Translation: CVSSFVSGRQETQYF. The V and J genes are TRBV7-9 and TRBJ2-5; D may correspond to TRBD1 or TRBD2 (5 bases each). Germline V gene data show CDR1 as SEHNR and CDR2 as FQNEAQ (reference sequence). The CDR3 is 15 residues long.

Concerning this clonotype: At one boundary the junction diverges from the germline segment, which might be a read error. CDR3 loop: CASSIGTVRTYEQYF. CDR3 nucleotides: TGTGCGAGTAGTATCGGGACAGTGAGGACCTACGAGCAGTACTTC. The J gene is TRBJ2-7, the V gene TRBV19, with 7 bases aligning to TRBD1. The CDR3 loop spans 15 amino acids. CDR1 is LNHDA, CDR2 SQIVND, per germline (reference sequence).

The J gene is TRBJ2-7, the V gene TRBV4-1; D is unclear. V lost 0 bases to trimming and J lost 4 bases, with 16 bases between them. The length of the CDR3 is 16 residues. Germline V gene sequence: CDR1 MGHRA, CDR2 YSYEKL. The CDR3 spells CASSQDYAMGSYEQYF. Here the CDR3 DNA reads TGCGCCAGCAGCCAAGATTACGCGATGGGGTCTTACGAGCAGTACTTC.

This clonotype was found many times. The genes are TRBV10-3 and TRBJ1-1, with a possible D match to TRBD1 (5 bases). Trimming cost V 7 bases and J 1 base, with 19 bases left between them. Germline values: CDR1 ENHRY, CDR2 SYGVKD. CDR3 length: 16 amino acids. The CDR3 here is CAITGEGPQGNTEAFF. The CDR3 DNA follows: TGTGCCATCACTGGAGAGGGCCCCCAGGGGAACACTGAAGCTTTCTTT.

This clonotype has a count of ten or more. The chain carries TRBV4-1 and TRBJ2-1; weak D call: TRBD2 (5 bases). The CDR3 is made up of 17 amino acids. In germline, CDR1 is MGHRA, CDR2 YSYEKL. Trimming removed 0 bases at V and 0 bases at J, with 12 bases between. CDR3 bases: TGCGCCAGCAGCCAAGATTACGGAGGTAGCTCCTACAATGAGCAGTTCTTC. Protein: CASSQDYGGSSYNEQFF.